The clone carrying this T cell receptor (beta chain) was counted a few times. This record belongs to a study of blood T cell repertoires in COVID-19. The overall study: Sample material is recorded as cDNA or gDNA derived from T cells, B-cell-depleted T cells, or PBMCs.

Trimming removed 0 bases from V and 7 bases from J, with 15 bases in between. CDR1 and CDR2 from the germline V gene are MGHRA and YSYEKL. The CDR3 length is 16 residues. In the original workflow: Counts of nucleated cells, estimated from reference gene primer amplification, were obtained. The data were produced by immunoSEQ multiplex PCR, yet TCRdb's version contains in-frame clones alone and is incomplete. V and J calls and clone size are as listed in that table; D and trimming were resolved from the DNA. The sample has about 120,000 clones, approximately 90% seen once. V and J are TRBV4-1 and TRBJ1-4; weak D call: TRBD1 (5 bases). Sequencing was done on a sample of peripheral blood. This sequence originates from a human donor with active COVID-19. The donor label of this sample is uncertain. CDR3 bases: TGCGCCAGCAGCCAAGATCAAGGAGGGGTGGGTGAAAAACTGTTTTTT. Amino acid sequence: CASSQDQGGVGEKLFF.